This is a list of T cell receptor beta chains from one sample in a study of T cell repertoires in cytomegalovirus infection. Via MiXCR, TCRdb re-called the reads, giving one row per CDR3 protein. The profile shows nearly 450,000 distinct CDR3 sequences, approximately 33% of them singletons. The specimen sequenced was PBMCs. These receptors were collected from a human donor in good health (CMV status not recorded). Some clones in this sample may be carry-over from other donors' samples. Both conserved end residues are part of each CDR3. D genes are given only for firm matches. Size is stated for part of the rows, as once, few or many counts, or as a class when the clone is expanded.

v_gene: TRBV4-3
d_gene: NA
abundance: NA
j_gene: TRBJ2-2
CDR3aa: CASSQASANTGELFF
CDR3nt: TGCGCCAGCAGCCAAGCCTCCGCGAACACCGGGGAGCTGTTTTTT

v_gene: TRBV7-7
d_gene: TRBD2
abundance: many
j_gene: TRBJ2-1
CDR3aa: CASSPGRNNEQFF
CDR3nt: TGTGCCAGCTCCCCCGGGAGGAACAATGAGCAGTTCTTC

v_gene: TRBV7-2
d_gene: TRBD1
abundance: few
j_gene: TRBJ1-5
CDR3aa: CASSEDRAVQPQHF
CDR3nt: TGTGCCAGCAGCGAAGACAGGGCGGTTCAGCCCCAGCATTTT

v_gene: TRBV7-8
d_gene: TRBD1
abundance: NA
j_gene: TRBJ2-7
CDR3aa: CASSWDRGGGEQYF
CDR3nt: TGTGCCAGCAGCTGGGACAGGGGGGGGGGCGAGCAGTACTTC

v_gene: TRBV6-1
d_gene: NA
abundance: NA
j_gene: TRBJ2-3
CDR3aa: CASTPGTSTDTQYF
CDR3nt: TGTGCCAGCACCCCCGGGACCAGCACAGATACGCAGTATTTT

v_gene: TRBV16
d_gene: NA
abundance: NA
j_gene: TRBJ1-2
CDR3aa: CASSQNREFGGYTF
CDR3nt: TGTGCCAGCAGCCAAAACAGGGAGTTTGGTGGCTACACCTTC

v_gene: TRBV20-1
d_gene: NA
abundance: few
j_gene: TRBJ1-6
CDR3aa: CSAQEMEAEGSPLHF
CDR3nt: TGCAGTGCTCAAGAGATGGAAGCTGAAGGGTCACCCCTCCACTTT

v_gene: TRBV5-6
d_gene: NA
abundance: NA
j_gene: TRBJ1-2
CDR3aa: CARSLEGGYGYTF
CDR3nt: TGTGCCCGCAGCTTGGAAGGTGGCTATGGCTACACCTTC

v_gene: TRBV6-6
d_gene: NA
abundance: NA
j_gene: TRBJ1-5
CDR3aa: CASSYSSGSFNQPQHF
CDR3nt: TGTGCCAGCAGTTACTCGTCCGGCAGCTTCAATCAGCCCCAGCATTTT

v_gene: TRBV5-4
d_gene: NA
abundance: few
j_gene: TRBJ2-3
CDR3aa: CASSSRTASTDTQYF
CDR3nt: TGTGCCAGCAGCTCGAGGACAGCTAGCACAGATACGCAGTATTTT

v_gene: TRBV12-3/TRBV12-4
d_gene: TRBD1
abundance: NA
j_gene: TRBJ1-6
CDR3aa: CASTRQGHSPLHF
CDR3nt: TGTGCCAGCACCAGACAGGGGCATTCACCCCTCCACTTT

v_gene: TRBV4-1
d_gene: TRBD1
abundance: NA
j_gene: TRBJ2-1
CDR3aa: CASSHNPRDRRYNEQFF
CDR3nt: TGCGCCAGCAGCCACAATCCCCGGGACAGGAGATACAATGAGCAGTTCTTC

v_gene: TRBV7-3
d_gene: NA
abundance: many
j_gene: TRBJ2-6
CDR3aa: CASSLGPHSGANVLTF
CDR3nt: TGTGCCAGCAGCCTCGGACCGCACTCTGGGGCCAACGTCCTGACTTTC

v_gene: TRBV25-1
d_gene: NA
abundance: few
j_gene: TRBJ1-4
CDR3aa: CASSESGLGEKLFF
CDR3nt: TGTGCCAGCAGTGAATCTGGGTTAGGGGAAAAACTGTTTTTT

v_gene: TRBV7-8
d_gene: NA
abundance: many
j_gene: TRBJ2-1
CDR3aa: CASFPRGQAYNEQFF
CDR3nt: TGTGCCAGCTTTCCTCGGGGGCAAGCCTACAATGAGCAGTTCTTC

v_gene: TRBV19
d_gene: NA
abundance: NA
j_gene: TRBJ1-5
CDR3aa: CASSMSGMRSNQPQHF
CDR3nt: TGTGCCAGTAGTATGTCGGGGATGAGGAGCAATCAGCCCCAGCATTTT

v_gene: TRBV20-1
d_gene: TRBD1
abundance: NA
j_gene: TRBJ1-1
CDR3aa: CSARAMDRGKRAFF
CDR3nt: TGCAGTGCTAGGGCTATGGACAGGGGCAAGAGGGCTTTCTTT

v_gene: TRBV20-1
d_gene: NA
abundance: NA
j_gene: TRBJ2-7
CDR3aa: CSAGIWEGGYEQYF
CDR3nt: TGCAGTGCCGGTATATGGGAAGGGGGGTACGAGCAGTACTTC

v_gene: TRBV19
d_gene: NA
abundance: few
j_gene: TRBJ1-5
CDR3aa: CASSTQGSFQPQHF
CDR3nt: TGTGCCAGTAGTACTCAGGGGTCTTTCCAGCCCCAGCATTTT

v_gene: TRBV12-3/TRBV12-4
d_gene: TRBD2
abundance: many
j_gene: TRBJ2-1
CDR3aa: CASSLTAGGLSYNEQFF
CDR3nt: TGTGCCAGCAGTTTAACAGCGGGGGGTCTCTCCTACAATGAGCAGTTCTTC

v_gene: TRBV12-3/TRBV12-4
d_gene: NA
abundance: many
j_gene: TRBJ2-7
CDR3aa: CASSPNSYEQYF
CDR3nt: TGTGCCAGCAGCCCTAATAGTTACGAGCAGTACTTC

v_gene: TRBV7-4
d_gene: NA
abundance: once
j_gene: TRBJ2-7
CDR3aa: CASSLGVAYHYF
CDR3nt: TGTGCCAGCAGCTTAGGGGTTGCCTATCATTACTTC

v_gene: TRBV4-1
d_gene: TRBD1
abundance: many
j_gene: TRBJ1-1
CDR3aa: CASSQVGQGAFF
CDR3nt: TGCGCCAGCAGCCAAGTGGGACAGGGGGCTTTCTTT

v_gene: TRBV7-2
d_gene: NA
abundance: NA
j_gene: TRBJ2-3
CDR3aa: CASSSTDTDTQYF
CDR3nt: TGTGCCAGCAGCTCCACCGACACAGATACGCAGTATTTT

v_gene: TRBV7-8
d_gene: NA
abundance: many
j_gene: TRBJ1-5
CDR3aa: CASSLGGLNQPQHF
CDR3nt: TGTGCCAGCAGCTTAGGGGGCCTTAATCAGCCCCAGCATTTT

v_gene: TRBV5-4
d_gene: NA
abundance: NA
j_gene: TRBJ2-1
CDR3aa: CASSRLADGNEQFF
CDR3nt: TGTGCCAGCAGCCGGCTGGCAGACGGTAATGAGCAGTTCTTC

v_gene: TRBV12-3/TRBV12-4
d_gene: NA
abundance: many
j_gene: TRBJ2-2
CDR3aa: CASSLGQGSTGELFF
CDR3nt: TGTGCCAGCAGCTTAGGGCAGGGAAGCACCGGGGAGCTGTTTTTT

v_gene: TRBV6-6
d_gene: NA
abundance: NA
j_gene: TRBJ2-7
CDR3aa: CASSYVPRREQYF
CDR3nt: TGTGCCAGCAGTTACGTCCCCCGGAGGGAGCAGTACTTC

v_gene: TRBV7-6
d_gene: NA
abundance: many
j_gene: TRBJ2-7
CDR3aa: CASSLAQGGIYEQYF
CDR3nt: TGTGCCAGCAGCTTAGCCCAGGGGGGTATCTACGAGCAGTACTTC

v_gene: TRBV20-1
d_gene: NA
abundance: NA
j_gene: TRBJ2-5
CDR3aa: CSPLGKETQYF
CDR3nt: TGCAGTCCATTGGGGAAAGAGACCCAGTACTTC

v_gene: TRBV25-1
d_gene: TRBD1
abundance: NA
j_gene: TRBJ1-1
CDR3aa: CASTAGQGEIRSYTEAFF
CDR3nt: TGTGCCAGCACCGCAGGACAGGGGGAAATTAGATCGTACACTGAAGCTTTCTTT

v_gene: TRBV7-6
d_gene: NA
abundance: NA
j_gene: TRBJ2-3
CDR3aa: CASASGVNTQYF
CDR3nt: TGTGCCAGCGCGTCAGGGGTAAATACGCAGTATTTT

v_gene: TRBV28
d_gene: TRBD1
abundance: few
j_gene: TRBJ1-4
CDR3aa: CASSFSKGQGANEKLFF
CDR3nt: TGTGCCAGCAGTTTTTCCAAAGGACAGGGGGCTAATGAAAAACTGTTTTTT

v_gene: TRBV19
d_gene: NA
abundance: NA
j_gene: TRBJ1-5
CDR3aa: CASRVGIGNQPPHF
CDR3nt: NA

v_gene: TRBV6-2/TRBV6-3
d_gene: NA
abundance: NA
j_gene: TRBJ1-5
CDR3aa: CSSSYLESNQPQHF
CDR3nt: TGTTCCAGCAGTTACTTGGAGAGCAATCAGCCCCAGCATTTT

v_gene: TRBV4-1
d_gene: TRBD1
abundance: NA
j_gene: TRBJ1-1
CDR3aa: CASSPLGQGLVNTEAFF
CDR3nt: TGCGCCAGCAGCCCCCTGGGACAGGGGCTGGTGAACACTGAAGCTTTCTTT

v_gene: TRBV7-9
d_gene: TRBD2
abundance: NA
j_gene: TRBJ2-3
CDR3aa: CASSSRGGMTDTQYF
CDR3nt: TGTGCCAGCAGCTCGCGGGGGGGCATGACAGATACGCAGTATTTT

v_gene: TRBV27
d_gene: TRBD2
abundance: many
j_gene: TRBJ2-1
CDR3aa: CASSGTSGGEHEQFF
CDR3nt: TGTGCCAGCAGTGGGACTAGCGGGGGGGAACATGAGCAGTTCTTC

v_gene: TRBV19
d_gene: NA
abundance: few
j_gene: TRBJ1-5
CDR3aa: CASNDRPLNQPQHF
CDR3nt: TGTGCCAGTAACGACCGGCCGCTCAATCAGCCCCAGCATTTT

v_gene: TRBV7-2
d_gene: TRBD2
abundance: many
j_gene: TRBJ2-5
CDR3aa: CASSLGGTSQETQYF
CDR3nt: TGTGCCAGCAGCTTAGGGGGGACTAGCCAAGAGACCCAGTACTTC

v_gene: TRBV7-9
d_gene: TRBD2
abundance: many
j_gene: TRBJ2-1
CDR3aa: CASSPRRTSGGANRDEQFF
CDR3nt: TGTGCCAGCAGCCCCAGGAGGACTAGCGGGGGGGCTAATAGGGATGAGCAGTTCTTC

v_gene: TRBV13
d_gene: TRBD1
abundance: NA
j_gene: TRBJ1-6
CDR3aa: CASSRGQGAFGNSPLHF
CDR3nt: TGCGCCAGCAGCCGGGGACAGGGGGCGTTTGGTAATTCACCCCTCCACTTT

v_gene: TRBV12-3/TRBV12-4
d_gene: NA
abundance: NA
j_gene: TRBJ2-7
CDR3aa: CASSTPGAPYEQYF
CDR3nt: TGTGCCAGCAGTACGCCAGGGGCACCCTACGAGCAGTACTTC

v_gene: TRBV7-2
d_gene: NA
abundance: once
j_gene: TRBJ1-3
CDR3aa: CASSLASGPGNTIYF
CDR3nt: TGTGCCAGCAGCTTAGCATCAGGGCCGGGAAACACCATATATTTT

v_gene: TRBV27
d_gene: NA
abundance: few
j_gene: TRBJ1-2
CDR3aa: CASSTLDGYGYTF
CDR3nt: TGTGCCAGCAGTACGCTGGACGGCTATGGCTACACCTTC

v_gene: TRBV6-6
d_gene: TRBD1
abundance: few
j_gene: TRBJ2-5
CDR3aa: CASSYSGTGKQMRLGETQYF
CDR3nt: TGTGCCAGCAGTTACTCCGGGACAGGGAAGCAAATGCGATTAGGAGAGACCCAGTACTTC

v_gene: TRBV12-3/TRBV12-4
d_gene: TRBD1
abundance: NA
j_gene: TRBJ2-7
CDR3aa: CASSPRQGVNEQYF
CDR3nt: TGTGCCAGCAGTCCTCGACAGGGGGTAAACGAGCAGTACTTC

v_gene: TRBV7-9
d_gene: NA
abundance: NA
j_gene: TRBJ2-7
CDR3aa: CASSPTSLVEQYF
CDR3nt: TGTGCCAGCAGCCCGACTTCACTGGTCGAGCAGTACTTC

v_gene: TRBV2
d_gene: NA
abundance: NA
j_gene: TRBJ1-2
CDR3aa: CASSPPTALANYGYTF
CDR3nt: TGTGCCAGCAGCCCCCCGACAGCCTTAGCTAACTATGGCTACACCTTC

v_gene: TRBV7-9
d_gene: NA
abundance: NA
j_gene: TRBJ2-2
CDR3aa: CASSLVPAPLLPGELFF
CDR3nt: TGTGCCAGCAGCTTAGTGCCCGCCCCCCTATTACCCGGGGAGCTGTTTTTT

v_gene: TRBV24-1
d_gene: TRBD1
abundance: NA
j_gene: TRBJ2-2
CDR3aa: CATSDPKQGAWNTGELFF
CDR3nt: TGTGCCACCAGTGATCCGAAACAGGGGGCGTGGAACACCGGGGAGCTGTTTTTT